These T cell receptor beta chains were read from a single sample in a study of blood T cell repertoires in COVID-19. Sequencing used immunoSEQ multiplex PCR; TCRdb keeps in-frame clones, though not all of them. The sample shows about 480,000 clones, 75% to 90% of them seen only once. Sequenced: PBMCs or T cells enriched from blood (not recorded which). These receptors were collected from a woman aged 60-75 years who had recovered from COVID-19. The CDR3 runs from the conserved cysteine through the conserved F or W. A D gene is named only where the DNA matches it firmly. Not all rows give a size; the values are once, few, many and, for expanded clones, a class.

once	TRBV27	TRBJ2-5	TRBD2	CASSSLPAGGQETQYF	TGTGCCAGCAGTTCCCTTCCGGCGGGAGGGCAAGAGACCCAGTACTTC
NA	TRBV2	TRBJ1-2	NA	CASSEAGTTYGYTF	TGTGCCAGCAGTGAAGCCGGGACAACCTATGGCTACACCTTC
NA	TRBV14	TRBJ2-1	NA	CASNQGRIYNEQFF	TGTGCCAGCAACCAGGGGAGGATTTACAATGAGCAGTTCTTC
NA	TRBV6-2/TRBV6-3	TRBJ1-2	TRBD1	CASSYSGRGLIHGYTF	TGTGCCAGCAGTTACTCGGGCAGGGGGCTCATCCATGGCTACACCTTC
NA	TRBV12-5	TRBJ2-2	NA	CASAPPLGGTNTGELFF	TGTGCTAGTGCCCCCCCCTTGGGGGGAACTAACACCGGGGAGCTGTTTTTT
NA	TRBV4-2	TRBJ2-2	TRBD2	CASSPLAGGKAGELFF	TGTGCCAGCAGCCCACTAGCGGGGGGAAAGGCCGGGGAGCTGTTTTTT
NA	TRBV4-2	TRBJ2-4	NA	CASSQDVGRGAKNIQYF	TGTGCCAGCAGCCAAGATGTGGGAAGAGGGGCCAAAAACATTCAGTACTTC
NA	TRBV15	TRBJ1-5	NA	CATSRDVGVQPQHF	TGTGCCACCAGCAGAGATGTGGGAGTTCAGCCCCAGCATTTT
NA	TRBV30	TRBJ1-1	NA	CAWSVPGSRTEAFF	TGTGCCTGGAGTGTACCGGGGAGTAGGACTGAAGCTTTCTTT
NA	TRBV19	TRBJ2-7	NA	CASSIGQGGYEQYF	TGTGCCAGTAGTATTGGGCAGGGGGGCTACGAGCAGTACTTC
NA	TRBV12-5	TRBJ2-2	TRBD2	CASGWAGLAGGPDTGELFF	TGTGCTAGTGGTTGGGCGGGACTAGCGGGGGGGCCCGACACCGGGGAGCTGTTTTTT
NA	TRBV30	TRBJ2-6	NA	CAWTGNNGANVLTF	TGTGCCTGGACAGGGAACAATGGGGCCAACGTCCTGACTTTC